Listed below are T cell receptor beta chains from one sample, sequenced in a study of T-cell memory formation after mild COVID-19. TCRdb re-derived calls from the 5' RACE reads in MiXCR, one entry per CDR3 protein. Counted here are a few hundred thousand distinct CDR3 sequences, about 15% occurring once; the ten biggest clones make up 22%. The sample was PBMCs or a T cell subset sorted from them (not recorded which). The receptor set was obtained from a man between 18 and 35 years old who had mild COVID-19 (a few samples of this study predate the infection). Cell type and time point are not known. The conserved cysteine and the conserved F or W are not part of the CDR3 here. Each record gives: V gene, clone size, J gene, D gene, CDR3 protein. The D gene is left open where the match is weak. Some rows have no size entry. The others give once, few or many, or a class for an expanded clone.

TRBV9	few	TRBJ1-2	NA	ASSVGGEANYGYT
TRBV5-1	few	TRBJ2-5	NA	ASSVARETQY
TRBV20-1	few	TRBJ1-4	NA	SATRREGGEKLF
TRBV12-3/TRBV12-4	few	TRBJ2-7	NA	ASSGGYLNPYEQY
TRBV4-1	many	TRBJ2-1	TRBD2	ASSQETESGGARYEQF
TRBV7-2	NA	TRBJ2-3	TRBD2	ASSPPGGGSSLTQY
TRBV6-6	many	TRBJ2-5	NA	ASSSGHQGAQY
TRBV5-6	NA	TRBJ1-1	NA	ASSFGGSIAEAF
TRBV4-1	NA	TRBJ2-5	NA	ASRKVSPEPQETQY
TRBV9	many	TRBJ2-3	NA	ASSPTHSLGYTDTQY
TRBV4-3	NA	TRBJ1-6	NA	ASSQRDGNSPLH
TRBV5-6	few	TRBJ1-2	TRBD1	ASSPRPDRGIRLNYGYT
TRBV24-1	NA	TRBJ2-1	TRBD1	ATSDWGQGTGQQF
TRBV2	few	TRBJ2-5	NA	ASSDVGAETQY
TRBV7-2	NA	TRBJ2-7	NA	ASSRDFLTYEQY
TRBV9	NA	TRBJ2-1	NA	ASSVPLAGAYNEQF
TRBV29-1	few	TRBJ2-1	TRBD1	SVEHISGTDNEQF
TRBV24-1	NA	TRBJ1-1	NA	ATRAGSATEAF
TRBV7-9	NA	TRBJ1-1	NA	ASSSYTGREEAF
TRBV12-3/TRBV12-4	few	TRBJ2-3	NA	ASSFGRHTDTQY
TRBV20-1	few	TRBJ2-2	NA	SASRAGRKTGELF
TRBV4-3	NA	TRBJ2-6	TRBD2	ASSQELHAGGLSGANVLT
TRBV7-9	NA	TRBJ2-3	TRBD2	ASSPLAGRGADTQY